This T cell receptor (beta chain) was profiled in a study of blood T cells in healthy people across ages. The authors ran a second PCR of about 7 to 11 cycles using a sample-barcoded 5' primer and a J-beta primer mix. One entry per CDR3 protein results from TCRdb running MiXCR on the 5' RACE reads. This table holds 2 million or so distinct CDR3 sequences, approximately 50% found once. The ends lost 4 bases at V and 4 bases at J; junction bases unmatched: 7. The CDR3 extends over 15 amino acids. CDR1 is SGDLS, CDR2 YYNGEE, per germline. Sequenced input: blood. The chain combines TRBV9 with TRBJ2-2; 7 bases fit TRBD1. The TCR was taken from a woman between 35 and 50 years old in good health. The chain's CDR3 is CASSFRQGRTGELFF. In DNA, the CDR3 is TGTGCCAGCAGCTTCCGACAGGGACGCACCGGGGAGCTGTTTTTT.